This TCR beta chain was sequenced in a study of T cells after yellow fever vaccination. Study-level points and caveats: Clones from primary vaccination mostly reappeared after the booster (less than 98% CD4, over 85% CD8).

The ends were cut back, 6 bases at V and 2 bases at J, with 12 bases in the middle. This CDR3 contains 14 residues. TCR cDNA was made by 5'RACE template switching, adding a universal primer site and UMIs. Using its own MiXCR run on the 5' RACE reads, TCRdb lists one record per CDR3 protein. The table has about 550,000 distinct CDR3 sequences, roughly a fifth seen once. In this sample, this clonotype turned up a few times. Its matching antigen is unknown. The receptor was derived from a man younger than 40 who received the YFV17D yellow fever vaccine. This sequence joins TRBV12-3 or TRBV12-4 and TRBJ2-3; tentative D call: TRBD1 (5 bases). The source material was PBMCs, sampled 15 days after the yellow fever booster vaccination. CDR3 sequence: CASSRDSHTDTQYF. CDR3 coding DNA: TGTGCCAGCAGCCGAGACAGCCACACAGATACGCAGTATTTT.